The 30 T cell receptor beta chains presented below share a single source sample, sequenced in a study of OX40 agonist ivuxolimab in advanced cancers. TCRdb's table, derived via immunoSEQ multiplex PCR, lists solely in-frame clones and lacks some. The table has about 53,000 clones, around 85% seen once; the top ten hold about 13%. This material consisted of CD4+ or CD8+ T cells sorted from blood, taken in a trial of the OX40 agonist ivuxolimab. All receptors come from an adult with an advanced solid tumor such as melanoma, head and neck, liver or kidney cancer.

The chain joins TRBV11-2 to TRBJ2-2; D possibly corresponds to TRBD1 (6 bases). This CDR3 spans 16 amino acids. Trimming left V 2 bases short and J 3 bases short, with 13 bases between. The germline gives CDR1 SGHAT, CDR2 FQNNGV. Written as DNA, the CDR3 is TGTGCCAGCAGCTTATCCCAGGGGAAGGACACCGGGGAGCTGTTTTTT. Protein sequence: CASSLSQGKDTGELFF. The variable domain in full, with the rest retrieved from reference TRBV11-2 and TRBJ2-2, is EAGVAQSPRYKIIEKRQSVAFWCNPISGHATLYWYQQILGQGPKLLIQFQNNGVVDDSQLPKDRFSAERLKGVDSTLKIQPAKLEDSAVYLCASSLSQGKDTGELFFGEGSRLTVL.

This clone has just one count. The gene calls are TRBV30 and TRBJ1-2, with TRBD1 as a possible D gene (5 bases). V was clipped by 2 bases and J by 7 bases, with 11 bases between them. CDR3 length: 12 residues. Germline V gene sequence: CDR1 GTSNPN, CDR2 SVGIG (reference sequence). For the CDR3, the DNA is TGTGCCTGGAGTCCAGGGATCTCTGGCTACACCTTC. It codes for CAWSPGISGYTF.

This sequence joins TRBV18 and TRBJ2-7; 7 bases map to TRBD2. Germline lookup yields CDR1 KGHSH and CDR2 LQKENI. V gave up 3 bases and J gave up 1 base; unmatched junction bases: 3. The length of the CDR3 is 14 residues. The CDR3 loop is CASSPAGLSYEQYF. CDR3 nucleotide sequence: TGTGCCAGCTCACCGGCGGGACTATCCTACGAGCAGTACTTC.

This chain links TRBV21-1 with TRBJ2-2; TRBD2 was called by the table and not checked on the DNA. TRBV21-1 is a documented pseudogene. The CDR3 has 20 residues. As DNA, the CDR3 is TGTGCCAGCAGCAAAGTCGGAGGGGTCGTCTCCGCGGGAGCGGTCGGGGAGCTGTTTTTT. Translating gives CASSKVGGVVSAGAVGELFF.

This chain links TRBV28 with TRBJ2-4; perhaps D is TRBD1 or TRBD2 (5 bases each). V lost 6 bases and J 9 bases, leaving 15 bases between the germline ends. Germline CDR1 MDHEN, CDR2 SYDVKM. The CDR3 spans 13 residues. DNA for the CDR3: TGTGCCAGCAGACCCGGTGGGGGTATCATTCAGTACTTC. It is translated as CASRPGGGIIQYF.

The chain employs TRBV19 and TRBJ2-5, with D maybe TRBD2 (6 bases). This CDR3 comprises 18 residues. CDR1 is LNHDA and CDR2 is SQIVND in the germline V gene (reference sequence). Trimming stripped 7 bases from V and 5 bases from J, with 29 bases between. The CDR3 DNA reads TGTGCCAGTAAACGTAGGGCTAGCGCGAGGGGAGTGGGGGAGACCCAGTACTTC. It translates to CASKRRASARGVGETQYF.

The chain has TRBV2 and TRBJ1-6; perhaps TRBD1 as D (5 bases). Trimming removed 7 bases from V and 8 bases from J, with 12 bases in between. CDR3 size: 13 residues. Germline V lookup: CDR1 SNHLY, CDR2 FYNNEI. CDR3 loop: CASKGPRDSPLHF. Here the CDR3 DNA reads TGTGCCAGCAAGGGACCCCGGGATTCACCCCTCCACTTT.

The chain has TRBV7-2 and TRBJ2-1; tentatively, D is TRBD1 (8 bases). CDR1 SGHTA and CDR2 FQGNSA come from the germline V gene. CDR3 length equals 17 residues. Trimming left V 5 bases short and J 1 base short, with 18 bases between. The CDR3 nucleotides read TGTGCCAGCAGCCCAGGTAACAGGGGGGGATCCTACAATGAGCAGTTCTTC. The encoded protein is CASSPGNRGGSYNEQFF.

The chain carries TRBV6-5 and TRBJ1-1; D unclear. There are 13 residues in the CDR3. Trimming took 7 bases from V and 0 from J, leaving 9 bases between them. Germline values: CDR1 MNHEY, CDR2 SVGAGI. CDR3 residues: CASTPYLNTEAFF. CDR3 bases: TGTGCCAGCACCCCGTATTTGAACACTGAAGCTTTCTTT.

This chain connects TRBV25-1 to TRBJ2-2; 15 nucleotides line up with TRBD2. CDR1 is MGHDK, CDR2 SYGVNS, per germline. The trim removed 8 bases at V and 0 bases at J, leaving 4 bases unmatched. The CDR3 loop spans 17 amino acids. This CDR3 reads CASGGLAGGPNTGELFF. The CDR3 DNA follows: TGTGCCAGCGGCGGACTAGCGGGAGGGCCGAACACCGGGGAGCTGTTTTTT.

This clone was seen a handful of times. The chain combines TRBV7-2 with TRBJ1-4; a possible D gene is TRBD1 (6 bases). The germline gives CDR1 SGHTA, CDR2 FQGNSA. This CDR3 region has 15 residues. V was pared by 5 bases and J by 5 bases, with 15 bases between. The CDR3 sequence is CASSLIPGQNEKLFF. The CDR3 region has the DNA TGTGCCAGCAGCCTCATCCCCGGACAGAATGAAAAACTGTTTTTT.

The gene calls are TRBV5-6 and TRBJ1-2; 7 nucleotides align to TRBD1. From germline, CDR1 is SGHDT and CDR2 YYEEEE. V shed 0 bases, J shed 1 base, and the junction held 6 bases outside the gene matches. The CDR3 contains 16 residues. The CDR3 DNA reads as TGTGCCAGCAGCTTGGAAGGGACAGTGGTTAACTATGGCTACACCTTC. It encodes CASSLEGTVVNYGYTF. The entire variable domain, with the rest obtained from reference TRBV5-6 and TRBJ1-2, is as follows: DAGVTQSPTHLIKTRGQQVTLRCSPKSGHDTVSWYQQALGQGPQFIFQYYEEEERQRGNFPDRFSGHQFPNYSSELNVNALLLGDSALYLCASSLEGTVVNYGYTFGSGTRLTVV.

DNA for the CDR3: TGCAGCGTTGACCGGGAACCTAGAGGGGAGACCCAGTACTTC. It yields the protein CSVDREPRGETQYF. This chain joins TRBV29-1 and TRBJ2-5; TRBD2 is a possible D gene (5 bases). CDR3 size: 14 residues. CDR1 is SQVTM and CDR2 is ANQGSEA in the germline V gene. Trimming left V 3 bases short and J 5 bases short, with 16 bases between. Together with reference TRBV29-1 and TRBJ2-5, the CDR3 gives the full variable domain: SAVISQKPSRDICQRGTSLTIQCQVDSQVTMMFWYRQQPGQSLTLIATANQGSEATYESGFVIDKFPISRPNLTFSTLTVSNMSPEDSSIYLCSVDREPRGETQYFGPGTRLLVL.

The chain couples TRBV2 to TRBJ2-1; D unresolved. Germline CDR1 reads SNHLY; CDR2 reads FYNNEI. CDR3 length: 10 residues. Between the trimmed V and J ends, which lost 8 bases and 10 bases, there was a span of 9 bases. CDR3 in amino acids: CASVLLEQFF. As DNA, the CDR3 is TGTGCCAGCGTACTACTCGAGCAGTTCTTC.

V usage is TRBV29-1 and J usage is TRBJ1-5, with D possibly TRBD1 on 6 matching bases. The ends were cut back, 6 bases at V and 0 bases at J, with 12 bases in the middle. CDR1 SQVTM and CDR2 ANQGSEA come from the germline V gene. The CDR3 is 14 amino acids. DNA for the CDR3: TGCAGCGTGGGGGGACACCTTAGCAATCAGCCCCAGCATTTT. This sequence encodes CSVGGHLSNQPQHF.

The gene calls are TRBV5-4 and TRBJ2-7, with D possibly TRBD1 on 6 matching bases. Trimming pared 3 bases from V and 2 bases from J, leaving 9 bases between. This CDR3 region has 13 residues. Germline lookup yields CDR1 SGHNT and CDR2 YYREEE (reference sequence). This chain's CDR3 is CASSSTGPYEQYF. For the CDR3, the DNA is TGTGCCAGCAGCTCAACAGGGCCCTACGAGCAGTACTTC.

The chain has TRBV6-1 and TRBJ1-2; 7 nucleotides match TRBD1. The CDR3 covers 15 residues. CDR1 MNHNS and CDR2 SASEGT come from the germline V gene. V gave up 5 bases and J gave up 1 base; unmatched junction bases: 7. DNA for the CDR3: TGTGCCAGCAGTTCTCCGGGACAGCTTAACTATGGCTACACCTTC. The encoded protein is CASSSPGQLNYGYTF.

V gene TRBV11-1 combines with J gene TRBJ2-5, with 8 bases matching TRBD2. V shed 1 base, J shed 2 bases, and the junction held 6 bases outside the gene matches. CDR1 is SGHAT, CDR2 FQDESV, per germline (reference sequence). The CDR3 length is 16 residues. CDR3 nucleotide sequence: TGTGCCAGCAGCTTAGAGTCGGTAGCGGGGCAAGAGACCCAGTACTTC. This sequence encodes CASSLESVAGQETQYF.

This rearrangement joins TRBV27 to TRBJ1-5; 10 bases are shared with TRBD1. The CDR3 is 17 residues long. With 5 bases clipped from V and 0 bases from J, the junction kept 7 bases outside the gene matches. Germline V gene data show CDR1 as MNHEY and CDR2 as SMNVEV (reference sequence). The CDR3 spells CASSPRTGGYSNQPQHF. CDR3 coding DNA: TGTGCCAGCAGTCCGAGGACAGGGGGTTATAGCAATCAGCCCCAGCATTTT.

The chain employs TRBV6-1 and TRBJ1-5, with D uncertain. In germline, CDR1 is MNHNS, CDR2 SASEGT. This CDR3 has 13 amino acids. Deletions cut 7 bases from V and 0 bases from J, with 7 bases between. The CDR3 reads CASTLNSNQPQHF. CDR3 DNA sequence: TGTGCCAGCACCCTGAATAGCAATCAGCCCCAGCATTTT.

The chain links TRBV7-9 to TRBJ2-3; 8 bases fit TRBD2. Germline CDR1 is SEHNR and CDR2 is FQNEAQ (reference sequence). This CDR3 contains 16 residues. V gave up 5 bases and J gave up 0 bases; unmatched junction bases: 7. The CDR3 loop reads CASSHRSSGSTDTQYF. The DNA of the CDR3 is TGTGCCAGCAGCCACCGATCTAGCGGGAGCACAGATACGCAGTATTTT.

This chain's CDR3 is CATSRGTRADTQYF. The CDR3 DNA is TGTGCCACCAGCAGAGGGACCCGCGCAGATACGCAGTATTTT. This sequence joins TRBV15 and TRBJ2-3; D not certain. V was shortened by 1 base and J by 4 bases, with 9 bases between the two germline ends. The CDR3 length is 14 residues. Germline CDR1 reads LNHNV; CDR2 reads YYDKDF (reference sequence).

Concerning this clone: One end of the junction is discordant with germline, which a read error may explain. The chain has TRBV5-3 and TRBJ1-4; the D gene is possibly TRBD1 (5 bases). TRBV5-3 counts as an open reading frame of uncertain function. The CDR3 extends over 15 amino acids. CDR3 DNA: TGTGCCAGCAGCTTGGTGGGGCAGACGAATGAAAAACTGTTTTTT. Translating gives CASSLVGQTNEKLFF.

The chain recombines TRBV5-1 with TRBJ2-5, with 9 bases matching TRBD2. V lost 4 bases to trimming and J lost 4 bases; unmatched junction nucleotides: 5. This CDR3 is built from 14 residues. Germline V gene data show CDR1 as SGHRS and CDR2 as YFSETQ. CDR3 protein: CASSPTSGTETQYF. The CDR3 nucleotides read TGCGCCAGCAGCCCGACTAGCGGTACAGAGACCCAGTACTTC.

This chain connects TRBV6-1 to TRBJ2-5, with D unclear. The DNA end is a closer match to TRBJ2-7, so the J assignment may be wrong. This CDR3 is 14 amino acids long. Germline V gene sequence: CDR1 MNHNS, CDR2 SASEGT. CDR3 DNA sequence: TGTGCCAGCAGTAGCCGGGCCCTTCCCTACGAGCAGTACTTC. Its protein product is CASSSRALPYEQYF.

V gene TRBV6-1 combines with J gene TRBJ2-7, with a weak D call TRBD1 (6 bases). Deletions cut 10 bases from V and 0 bases from J, with 19 bases between. This CDR3 spans 15 amino acids. Germline V gives CDR1 MNHNS, CDR2 SASEGT. The CDR3 coding sequence is TGTGCCACGGCCCGGACAGACCACAGCTCCTACGAGCAGTACTTC. Translation gives CATARTDHSSYEQYF.

The V gene is TRBV10-3, the J gene TRBJ2-4, with 8 bases aligning to TRBD2. The CDR3 contains 14 residues. CDR1 ENHRY and CDR2 SYGVKD come from the germline V gene. V gave up 6 bases and J gave up 6 bases; unmatched junction bases: 7. CDR3 DNA sequence: TGTGCCATCAGCGAACCCGGGGGGGGAAACATTCAGTACTTC. Translated: CAISEPGGGNIQYF.

This rearrangement joins TRBV18 to TRBJ2-3; TRBD1 matches at 11 bases. The V gene end was trimmed by 3 bases and the J gene end by 6 bases; junction bases not matched to a gene: 14. Germline CDR1 is KGHSH and CDR2 is LQKENI. The CDR3 sequence is 18 residues long. CDR3 nucleotides: TGTGCCAGCTCACCGAACCCGGGACAGGGGGTCGCAGGGGATACGCAGTATTTT. It is translated as CASSPNPGQGVAGDTQYF.

V usage is TRBV5-8 and J usage is TRBJ2-7; D is perhaps TRBD2 (7 bases). CDR3 length: 14 residues. Germline values: CDR1 SGHTS, CDR2 YDEGEE. The germline V and J ends were trimmed by 4 bases and 0 bases, with 11 bases remaining between them. In DNA form, the CDR3 reads TGTGCCAGCAGCCCGGGGGGCCCCTCCTACGAGCAGTACTTC. Translated: CASSPGGPSYEQYF.

This clone showed up just once. This chain joins TRBV2 and TRBJ2-7; TRBD2 aligns across 7 bases. The CDR3 spans 13 residues. CDR1 is SNHLY and CDR2 is FYNNEI in the germline V gene. The V and J ends lost 2 bases and 5 bases, in that order; junction bases with no gene match: 3. CDR3 region: CASSEFGRDEQYF. As DNA, the CDR3 is TGTGCCAGCAGTGAATTTGGGAGGGACGAGCAGTACTTC.